What follows describes a single TCR beta chain. Its antigen is unidentified. These data belong to a study of T cell repertoires in cytomegalovirus infection. Study background: The authors used CMV epitopes that were HLA-C-restricted (recently identified) and HLA-B-restricted (well studied).

V lost 4 bases and J 9 bases, leaving 13 bases between the germline ends. This CDR3 is 12 amino acids long. The V gene's germline CDR1 is MNHEY and CDR2 SVGAGI. Points from the study as a whole: Carriers of CMV plus the relevant HLA were identified by cumulative public TCR beta family frequency. Ex vivo, HLA-C-restricted CMV-specific TCR beta clonotypes prevailed over the rest of the response.

TCRdb reprocessed the reads with MiXCR, giving one entry per CDR3 protein. The sample lists about 500,000 distinct CDR3 sequences; about 33% were seen once. The specimen comprised cultured PBMCs, sampled from culture after CMV antigen stimulation. This receptor was obtained from a human donor in good health (CMV status not recorded). Some clones in this sample may be carry-over from other donors' samples. The chain recombines TRBV6-5 with TRBJ2-7; D is uncertain. The CDR3 DNA reads TGTGCCAGCAGTTCCGTCGATTCGGGGCAGTACTTC. This codes for CASSSVDSGQYF.